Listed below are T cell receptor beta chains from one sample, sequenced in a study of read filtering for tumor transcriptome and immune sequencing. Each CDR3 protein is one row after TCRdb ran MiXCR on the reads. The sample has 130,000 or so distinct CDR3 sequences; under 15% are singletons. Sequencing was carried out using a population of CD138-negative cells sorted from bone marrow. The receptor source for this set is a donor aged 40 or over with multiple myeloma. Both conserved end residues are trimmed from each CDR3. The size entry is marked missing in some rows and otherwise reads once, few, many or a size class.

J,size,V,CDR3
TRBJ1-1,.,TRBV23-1,ASSQFRSAWGTEAF
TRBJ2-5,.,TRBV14,ASSQDSGTVLETQY
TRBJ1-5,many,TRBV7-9,ASSSGGGGGNQPQH
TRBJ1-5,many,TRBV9,ASSVGTTPDQPQH
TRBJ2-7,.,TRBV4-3,ASSQEITGVSYEQY
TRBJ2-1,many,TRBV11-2,ASSAGLHSYNEQF
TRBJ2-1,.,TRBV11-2,ASSLRGRGSYDEQF
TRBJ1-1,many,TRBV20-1,SAGTGGRSEAF
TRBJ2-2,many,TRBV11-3,ASSDTGNSNTGELF
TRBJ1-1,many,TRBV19,ASSPTGPNTEAF
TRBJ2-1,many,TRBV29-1,SVEGQPVSRTSGYNEQF
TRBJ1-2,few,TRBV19,ASSIGQGSYGYT
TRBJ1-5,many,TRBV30,AWSVALNQPQH
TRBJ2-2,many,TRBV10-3,AISETAKGELF
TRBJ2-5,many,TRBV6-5,ASSYSTGWGETQY
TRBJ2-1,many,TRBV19,ASSSGRAGTF
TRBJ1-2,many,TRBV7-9,ASSWGGGYT
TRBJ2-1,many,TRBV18,ASSPSHRNYNEQF
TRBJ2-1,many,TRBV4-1,ASSQGISRGPARQF
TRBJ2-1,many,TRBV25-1,ATVTSGYNEQF
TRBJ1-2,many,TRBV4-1,ASGQGANNYGYT
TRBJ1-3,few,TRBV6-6,ASRLSSGNTIY
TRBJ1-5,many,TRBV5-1,ASSDGSNQPQH
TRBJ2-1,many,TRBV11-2,ASSLRAQDNEQF
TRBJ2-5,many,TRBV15,ATSGGLVGETQY
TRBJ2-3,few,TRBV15,ATSRPLGTSTDSQY
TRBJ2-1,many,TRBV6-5,ASSYLQGGEQF
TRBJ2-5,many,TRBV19,ASKGPRFGETQY
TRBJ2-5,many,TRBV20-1,SADIRDLYQETQY
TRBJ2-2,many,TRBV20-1,SATKGLAGNTGELF
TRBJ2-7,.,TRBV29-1,SVEARGPGVGEQY
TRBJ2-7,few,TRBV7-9,ASSLLRGLAGIQY
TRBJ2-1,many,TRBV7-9,ASSPGLAIGGEQF
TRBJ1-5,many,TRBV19,ASSGQINQPQH
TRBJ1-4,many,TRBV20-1,SALPEPRGKLF
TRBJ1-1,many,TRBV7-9,ASTPPPLGMNTEAF
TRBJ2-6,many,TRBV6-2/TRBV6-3,ASNDQMWSGANVLT
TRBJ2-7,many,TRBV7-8,ASSLTRAGVFEQY
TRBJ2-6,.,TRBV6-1,ASRENSGANVLT
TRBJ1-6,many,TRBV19,ASSIGTPSPLH
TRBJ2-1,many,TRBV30,AWSYIWTGEKSQF
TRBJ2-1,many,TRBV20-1,SAPPPWTPLNEQF
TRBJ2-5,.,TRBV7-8,ASSPHSKGAETQY
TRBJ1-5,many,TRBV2,ASTSRTANQPQH
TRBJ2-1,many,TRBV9,ASSPRDPQNEQF
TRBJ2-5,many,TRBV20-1,SAKAGIKETQY
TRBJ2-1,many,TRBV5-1,ASSSGDPYNEQF
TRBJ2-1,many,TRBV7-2,ASSFVGGEQF
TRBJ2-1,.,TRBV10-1,ASGLAGYNEQF
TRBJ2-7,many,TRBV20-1,SASGDSSYEQY
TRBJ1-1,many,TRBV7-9,ASSLVGARQRTEAF
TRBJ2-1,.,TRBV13,ASSLSGFSYNEQF
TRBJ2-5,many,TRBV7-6,ASSLTAMGTQY
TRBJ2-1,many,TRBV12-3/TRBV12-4,ASSPSGTGTNEQF
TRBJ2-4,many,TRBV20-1,SFGGVAKNIQY
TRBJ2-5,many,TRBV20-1,SAREEARGETQY
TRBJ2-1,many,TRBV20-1,SAGPGSGSSYNEQF